Sequencing of this T cell receptor beta chain was carried out in a study of tumor-infiltrating lymphocytes in primary liver carcinoma. Study context: Ranging in age from 30 to 69 years, the patients were men and women.

Starting material of 400 to 600 ng total RNA yielded TCR beta cDNA via a constant-region primer. Investigators got TCR beta libraries out of three nested multiplex PCR rounds, done with slightly modified ARM-PCR. The opening two PCR rounds, 10 cycles each, paired TRBV1-TRBV30 forward primers with a C-beta reverse primer. One entry per CDR3 protein results from TCRdb running MiXCR on the multiplex PCR reads. The table records fewer than 350,000 distinct CDR3 sequences, roughly two thirds of them present only once. General study results and limits: Less overlap was seen in tumor-adjacent and tumor-blood pairs than in tumor region pairs.

The study extracted blood RNA from unsorted whole blood and also extracted germline DNA. Before any surgery took place, roughly 4 milliliters of peripheral blood were collected. This clonotype came up a few times. Its antigen remains unidentified. The length of the CDR3 is 16 residues. Trimming at V came to 3 bases and at J to 7 bases, leaving 5 bases not matched to a gene. Germline CDR1 and CDR2: MRHNA and SNTAGT. The source is a middle-aged man with primary liver carcinoma and hepatitis B virus infection. The sequenced sample consisted of peripheral blood. The chain is built from TRBV6-4 and TRBJ2-1; TRBD2 agrees at 14 bases. CDR3 DNA: TGTGCCAGCAGTGAGGGACTAGCGGGAGCGGGTAATGAGCAGTTCTTC. Amino acid sequence: CASSEGLAGAGNEQFF.